This T cell receptor beta chain was recorded in a study of T cells after yellow fever vaccination. Study background: Low-cell-number fractions underwent preparation using SMART-Seq v4 Ultra Low Input.

This CDR3 spans 15 amino acids. V lost 5 bases, J lost 0 bases, and 10 bases lay in between. The germline V gene has CDR1 SNHLY and CDR2 FYNNEI. In TCRdb, the 5' RACE reads were re-called with MiXCR into one record per CDR3 protein. The data contain approximately 600,000 distinct CDR3 sequences, 9% to 15% of them seen just once; the ten biggest clones take up about 15%. The chain uses TRBV2 and TRBJ2-2; perhaps TRBD1 as D (6 bases). Sequencing was performed on PBMCs, taken on the day of the yellow fever booster vaccination. The origin of this receptor is a man younger than 45 who received the YFV17D yellow fever vaccine. CDR3 nucleotides: TGTGCCAGCAGTCAACAGGGTTCGAACACCGGGGAGCTGTTTTTT. Amino acids: CASSQQGSNTGELFF.